The present TCR beta chain was sequenced within a study of CD8+ T cells in alopecia areata. Treatment reported: oral pan-JAK inhibitor, 5-10 mg twice daily. Points from the study as a whole: Both scalp clonality and the expanded CD8+ clones among the top 100 showed a significant decrease with tofacitinib.

Notes on this clone: Antigen specificity is unknown.

Extracted RNA was reverse transcribed into cDNA, the sequencing template. TCRdb's table, derived via immunoSEQ multiplex PCR, lists solely in-frame clones and lacks some. The data contain 100,000 to 150,000 clones, over 60% of them singletons. The CDR3 runs 13 residues. Trimming cost V 2 bases and J 1 base, with 6 bases left between them. The germline V gene encodes CDR1 SGDLS and CDR2 YYNGEE. This chain uses TRBV9 with TRBJ1-1, with a weak D call TRBD1 (5 bases). The source of this sequence is a human donor with alopecia areata. Sequencing was performed on CD4+ T cells sorted from blood, taken at week 4, from a patient treated with tofacitinib. The chain's CDR3 is CASSVQGNTEAFF. CDR3 bases: TGTGCCAGCAGCGTTCAGGGGAACACTGAAGCTTTCTTT.